The 18 T cell receptor beta chains in this list originate from one sample, sequenced in a study of cytomegalovirus exposure and HLA in healthy donors. The PCR ran on 60 Vbeta and 13 Jbeta primers. Generated by immunoSEQ multiplex PCR, the TCRdb table keeps only in-frame clones and is missing some. The table lists a few hundred thousand clones, 65% to 90% of them singletons. Sequences were obtained from PBMCs. The receptors originated from a girl aged 5-17 years in good health and CMV-seronegative.

The chain has TRBV5-5 and TRBJ1-1, with D possibly being TRBD1 (6 bases). V was trimmed by 4 bases and J by 3 bases, leaving 10 bases between them. Germline V CDR1 and CDR2: SGHKS, YYEKEE (reference sequence). The CDR3 has 13 amino acids. The CDR3: CASSHRTDTEAFF. CDR3 in DNA: TGTGCCAGCAGCCACCGGACAGACACTGAAGCTTTCTTT.

This chain joins TRBV4-3 and TRBJ2-6, with a possible D match to TRBD1 (5 bases). The CDR3 consists of 16 residues. The V end lost 0 bases, the J end lost 2 bases, and 8 bases lay between the germline ends. Per the germline V gene, CDR1 is LGHNA and CDR2 is YSLEER. CDR3 protein: CASSQEPRAGANVLTF. The CDR3 DNA reads as TGCGCCAGCAGCCAAGAACCCAGGGCTGGGGCCAACGTCCTGACTTTC.

The chain links TRBV29-1 to TRBJ2-7, with D possibly being TRBD1 (6 bases). V was clipped by 6 bases and J by 0 bases, with 15 bases between them. The CDR3 runs 14 residues. From germline, CDR1 is SQVTM and CDR2 ANQGSEA. Here the CDR3 DNA reads TGCAGCGTCGCGACAGGTCTACGCTCCTACGAGCAGTACTTC. Translation: CSVATGLRSYEQYF.

V usage is TRBV7-9 and J usage is TRBJ2-3; no firm D call. Trimming cost V 2 bases and J 4 bases, with 7 bases left between them. The germline V gene encodes CDR1 SEHNR and CDR2 FQNEAQ (reference sequence). The CDR3 runs 13 residues. The CDR3 is CASSLLTADTQYF. CDR3 nucleotides: TGTGCCAGCAGCTTACTAACCGCAGATACGCAGTATTTT.

This clone has a single count. The V and J genes are TRBV28 and TRBJ2-7; D unresolved. The ends were cut back, 6 bases at V and 4 bases at J, with 16 bases in the middle. The CDR3 runs to 14 residues. The germline gives CDR1 MDHEN, CDR2 SYDVKM. CDR3 region: CASRLSGGRYEQYF. The CDR3 DNA follows: TGTGCCAGCAGACTATCTGGCGGTCGATACGAGCAGTACTTC.

The chain recombines TRBV11-2 with TRBJ2-3, with D unresolved. Germline CDR1 reads SGHAT; CDR2 reads FQNNGV. CDR3 length: 14 amino acids. Trimming took off 6 bases at V and 1 base at J, with 11 bases between the two ends. CDR3 region: CASSSSYGTDTQYF. Written as DNA, the CDR3 is TGTGCCAGCAGTTCCTCTTATGGCACAGATACGCAGTATTTT.

This sequence joins TRBV7-3 and TRBJ1-1; TRBD1 is a possible D gene (6 bases). The CDR3 runs to 16 residues. CDR1 is SGHTA, CDR2 FQGTGA, per germline. V was pared by 5 bases and J by 4 bases, with 20 bases between. CDR3 amino acids: CASSALRGGYGTEAFF. The CDR3 DNA is TGTGCCAGCAGCGCACTCAGGGGCGGGTACGGCACTGAAGCTTTCTTT. The full variable domain, with the rest looked up from reference TRBV7-3 and TRBJ1-1, is GAGVSQTPSNKVTEKGKYVELRCDPISGHTALYWYRQSLGQGPEFLIYFQGTGAADDSGLPNDRFFAVRPEGSVSTLKIQRTERGDSAVYLCASSALRGGYGTEAFFGQGTRLTVV.

This chain connects TRBV28 to TRBJ2-7, with 9 bases that match TRBD2. Germline CDR1 MDHEN, CDR2 SYDVKM. Trimming at V came to 3 bases and at J to 4 bases, leaving 7 bases not matched to a gene. There are 15 residues in the CDR3. The CDR3 DNA is TGTGCCAGCAGTTTCCAAAGCGGGGGGACTTACGAGCAGTACTTC. This gives the protein CASSFQSGGTYEQYF.

This chain uses TRBV6-4 with TRBJ1-2; 10 nucleotides align to TRBD1. Per germline, CDR1 MRHNA and CDR2 SNTAGT. This CDR3 contains 16 residues. Trimming removed 6 bases from V and 7 bases from J; junction bases left unmatched: 14. CDR3 in DNA: TGTGCCAGCAGACTAATTCCCGGACAGGGGGAAGGTGGCTACACCTTC. Translation: CASRLIPGQGEGGYTF.

V usage is TRBV6-5 and J usage is TRBJ1-4, with D possibly TRBD1 on 6 matching bases. The germline CDR1 and CDR2 sequences are MNHEY and SVGAGI. There are 15 residues in the CDR3. V lost 0 bases and J 11 bases, leaving 16 bases between the germline ends. The CDR3 loop reads CASSYSTPGQSKLFF. CDR3 DNA: TGTGCCAGCAGTTACTCGACCCCGGGACAAAGTAAACTGTTTTTT.

The chain couples TRBV7-3 to TRBJ1-1; D gene unclear. V was clipped by 4 bases and J by 3 bases, with 9 bases between them. The CDR3 is 13 amino acids. Germline V gene sequence: CDR1 SGHTA, CDR2 FQGTGA. The CDR3 spells CASSSSGDTEAFF. CDR3 sequence (DNA): TGTGCCAGCAGCTCCTCCGGGGACACTGAAGCTTTCTTT.

The V call is TRBV5-1, the J call TRBJ2-2, with 9 nucleotides matching TRBD1. With V trimmed by 3 bases and J by 0 bases, 6 bases remained unmatched. This CDR3 has 17 residues. In germline, CDR1 is SGHRS, CDR2 YFSETQ. This CDR3 is CASSYDGQGTNTGELFF. CDR3 bases: TGCGCCAGCAGCTACGACGGACAGGGGACGAACACCGGGGAGCTGTTTTTT.

The chain combines TRBV30 with TRBJ2-5; 8 bases are shared with TRBD2. The trim removed 4 bases at V and 4 bases at J, leaving 14 bases unmatched. Germline V gene sequence: CDR1 GTSNPN, CDR2 SVGIG (reference sequence). This CDR3 contains 16 residues. CDR3 sequence: CAWTQKGVAGRETQYF. In nucleotides, the CDR3 is TGTGCCTGGACCCAAAAGGGGGTAGCGGGGCGAGAGACCCAGTACTTC. The variable domain in full, completed from reference TRBV30 and TRBJ2-5, reads SQTIHQWPATLVQPVGSPLSLECTVEGTSNPNLYWYRQAAGRGLQLLFYSVGIGQISSEVPQNLSASRPQDRQFILSSKKLLLSDSGFYLCAWTQKGVAGRETQYFGPGTRLLVL.

Here the CDR3 reads CASSFGQGGEQYF. The DNA for the CDR3 is TGTGCCAGCAGTTTCGGACAGGGAGGCGAGCAGTACTTC. This chain uses TRBV27 with TRBJ2-7; 8 positions agree with TRBD1. CDR3 size: 13 residues. Germline values: CDR1 MNHEY, CDR2 SMNVEV (reference sequence). J gave up 6 bases and V 3 bases, and 4 bases lay outside the gene matches.

This chain links TRBV2 with TRBJ1-5, with D maybe TRBD1 (5 bases). The V gene lost 4 bases and the J gene lost 1 base, with 8 bases spanning the gap. The CDR3 length is 14 residues. Germline CDR1 and CDR2: SNHLY and FYNNEI. CDR3 sequence: CASSGRVSNQPQHF. The DNA of the CDR3 is TGTGCCAGCAGTGGCAGGGTGAGCAATCAGCCCCAGCATTTT.

The chain links TRBV4-3 to TRBJ1-3; D unresolved. Trimming took off 3 bases at V and 6 bases at J, with 18 bases between the two ends. The CDR3 is 16 residues long. CDR1 is LGHNA and CDR2 is YSLEER in the germline V gene. In DNA form, the CDR3 reads TGCGCCAGCAGCCACCCCCTATTAGGCGCGGAAAACACCATATATTTT. It encodes CASSHPLLGAENTIYF.

The rearrangement uses TRBV6-6 and TRBJ1-5; D unresolved. Germline values: CDR1 MNHNY, CDR2 SVGAGI (reference sequence). CDR3 length: 15 residues. Deletions cut 2 bases from V and 6 bases from J, with 14 bases between. The chain's CDR3 is CASSYHPGGTQPQHF. The CDR3 DNA reads TGTGCCAGCAGTTACCACCCGGGTGGCACTCAGCCCCAGCATTTT.

Note on this clone: The junction and the germline gene differ at one end; a read error may be behind it. The chain's CDR3 is CSSSTSAYGYTF. The CDR3 nucleotides read TGTTCCAGCAGCACAAGCGCCTATGGCTACACCTTC. The chain joins TRBV7-9 to TRBJ1-2; D call uncertain. The germline V gene encodes CDR1 SEHNR and CDR2 FQNEAQ (reference sequence). The length of the CDR3 is 12 residues.